These 9 T cell receptor beta chains were sequenced from one sample in a study of T cells after yellow fever vaccination. TCRdb fed the 5' RACE reads into MiXCR, producing one record per CDR3 protein. The data contain some 600,000 distinct CDR3 sequences, roughly a sixth of them singletons. The sequencing used PBMCs, collected 5 days after the first yellow fever vaccination. Receptors originate from a man aged 18 to 29 who received the YFV17D yellow fever vaccine.

The rearrangement uses TRBV14 and TRBJ2-5; D ambiguous. Germline V gene lookup returns CDR1 SGHDN and CDR2 FVKESK. This CDR3 is 15 amino acids long. V was clipped by 1 base and J by 0 bases, with 9 bases between them. The CDR3: CASSQGLVYQETQYF. CDR3 DNA sequence: TGTGCCAGCAGCCAAGGATTGGTGTACCAAGAGACCCAGTACTTC.

The chain employs TRBV12-3 or TRBV12-4 and TRBJ2-1; 10 bases fit TRBD2. Trimming took 3 bases from V and 10 from J; bases not matched to a gene: 9. The CDR3 sequence is 15 residues long. CDR3 nucleotides: TGTGCCAGCAGTTTTCAGCGGGGGGGCCCGGACGAGCAGTTCTTC. Its translation: CASSFQRGGPDEQFF.

The chain employs TRBV20-1 and TRBJ2-2; 10 bases map to TRBD1. The germline gives CDR1 DFQATT, CDR2 SNEGSKA (reference sequence). The CDR3 is 14 residues long. V was clipped by 5 bases and J by 7 bases; unmatched bases: 7. CDR3 in amino acids: CSARDRGAGGELFF. The CDR3 DNA reads as TGCAGTGCTCGGGACAGGGGAGCGGGCGGGGAGCTGTTTTTT.

This clonotype was picked up a small number of times. The genes are TRBV7-8 and TRBJ1-2; D ambiguous. V was pared by 1 base and J by 5 bases, with 11 bases between. CDR3 length: 14 amino acids. In germline, CDR1 is SGHVS, CDR2 FQNEAQ. The CDR3 DNA is TGTGCCAGCAGCTTAGGGGTAGAGGTTTATGGCTACACCTTC. Its protein is CASSLGVEVYGYTF.

The genes are TRBV12-3 or TRBV12-4 and TRBJ2-3; no reliable D call. The CDR3 totals 14 residues. Trimming removed 5 bases at V and 2 bases at J, with 11 bases between. The CDR3: CASSLQLATDTQYF. The DNA for the CDR3 is TGTGCCAGCAGTCTGCAGCTTGCCACAGATACGCAGTATTTT.

There are a few counts of this clonotype. This chain joins TRBV20-1 and TRBJ2-7; D perhaps matches TRBD2 (6 bases). The CDR3 totals 15 residues. The V gene lost 4 bases and the J gene lost 3 bases, with 19 bases spanning the gap. Germline V gene sequence: CDR1 DFQATT, CDR2 SNEGSKA (reference sequence). Written as DNA, the CDR3 is TGCAGTGCTAAAGGTCGGAGGGATTTTGTCTACGAGCAGTACTTC. This codes for CSAKGRRDFVYEQYF.

This clonotype came up a few times. The chain combines TRBV5-8 with TRBJ2-1, with 8 bases lining up with TRBD1. The germline gives CDR1 SGHTS, CDR2 YDEGEE. The V segment lost 1 base and the J segment 0 bases; nucleotides outside the gene matches: 3. The CDR3 length is 16 residues. The CDR3 DNA is TGTGCCAGCAGCTTGTTTCAGGGGGCCTCCTACAATGAGCAGTTCTTC. Protein product: CASSLFQGASYNEQFF.

V and J are TRBV2 and TRBJ2-2; 9 bases agree with TRBD2. The CDR3 sequence is 18 residues long. Looked up from germline, CDR1 is SNHLY and CDR2 is FYNNEI. The junction had 9 bases not matched to a gene; V was cut back by 4 bases and J by 0 bases. The CDR3 loop reads CASSGVSGGQTNTGELFF. CDR3 sequence (DNA): TGTGCCAGCAGTGGGGTTAGCGGGGGCCAAACGAACACCGGGGAGCTGTTTTTT.

This clonotype was seen a handful of times. The V and J genes are TRBV3-1 and TRBJ2-5; D unclear. The length of the CDR3 is 14 residues. The germline gives CDR1 LGHDT, CDR2 YNNKEL (reference sequence). V was shortened by 1 base and J by 3 bases, with 9 bases between the two germline ends. The CDR3 spells CASSQVPEEETQYF. CDR3 nucleotide sequence: TGTGCCAGCAGCCAAGTTCCCGAAGAAGAGACCCAGTACTTC.